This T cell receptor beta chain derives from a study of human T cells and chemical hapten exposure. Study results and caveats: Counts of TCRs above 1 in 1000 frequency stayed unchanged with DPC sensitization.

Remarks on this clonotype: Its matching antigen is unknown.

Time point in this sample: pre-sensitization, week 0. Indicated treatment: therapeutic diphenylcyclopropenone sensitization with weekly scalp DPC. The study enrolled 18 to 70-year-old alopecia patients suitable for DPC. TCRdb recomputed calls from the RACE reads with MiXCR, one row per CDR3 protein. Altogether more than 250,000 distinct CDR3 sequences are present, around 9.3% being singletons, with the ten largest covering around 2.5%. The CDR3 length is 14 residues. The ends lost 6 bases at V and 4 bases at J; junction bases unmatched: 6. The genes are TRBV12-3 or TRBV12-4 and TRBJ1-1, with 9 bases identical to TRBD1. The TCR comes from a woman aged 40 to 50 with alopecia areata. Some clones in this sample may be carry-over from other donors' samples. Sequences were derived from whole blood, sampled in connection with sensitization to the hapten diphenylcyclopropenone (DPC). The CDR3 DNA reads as TGTGCCAGCAGGACCGGGACAGGGAGCACTGAAGCTTTCTTT. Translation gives CASRTGTGSTEAFF.